A single sample is the source of the 32 T cell receptor beta chains below, sequenced in a study of siplizumab effects on memory and regulatory T cells. Assay used: immunoSEQ multiplex PCR; TCRdb lists only in-frame clones, some missing. The table shows 20,000 or so clones, with about 45% occurring only once. The mixed lymphocyte reaction cells were grown together in coculture at 37°C for approximately six days. Their cognate antigens are unknown. Sequences were obtained from CFSE-low (dividing) CD4+ T cells sorted from an allogeneic mixed lymphocyte reaction. All receptors derive from a human donor in good health; the cells came from an allogeneic mixed lymphocyte reaction. Some clones in this sample may be carry-over from other donors' samples.

The rearrangement links TRBV7-9 to TRBJ2-7, with D perhaps TRBD1 (7 bases). V shed 5 bases and J shed 4 bases, with 18 bases lying between them. Germline CDR1 and CDR2: SEHNR and FQNEAQ (reference sequence). CDR3 length: 15 amino acids. The CDR3 bases are TGTGCCAGCAGCCCCATCGGGCAGGGGGGATACGAGCAGTACTTC. Translating gives CASSPIGQGGYEQYF. Complete variable domain (other parts from reference TRBV7-9 and TRBJ2-7): DTGVSQNPRHKITKRGQNVTFRCDPISEHNRLYWYRQTLGQGPEFLTYFQNEAQLEKSRLLSDRFSAERPKGSFSTLEIQRTEQGDSAMYLCASSPIGQGGYEQYFGPGTRLTVT.

The chain employs TRBV11-3 and TRBJ2-5, with 10 bases aligning to TRBD2. The CDR3 consists of 17 residues. Looked up from germline, CDR1 is SGHNT and CDR2 is YENEEA. V gave up 0 bases and J gave up 1 base; unmatched junction bases: 5. The CDR3 spells CASSLDGASGSQETQYF. The CDR3 region has the DNA TGTGCCAGCAGCTTAGATGGGGCTAGCGGGAGCCAAGAGACCCAGTACTTC.

This chain joins TRBV29-1 and TRBJ1-2; D might be TRBD1 (5 bases). The V gene's germline CDR1 is SQVTM and CDR2 ANQGSEA. This CDR3 has 11 amino acids. V lost 3 bases to trimming and J lost 4 bases, with 6 bases between them. The DNA for the CDR3 is TGCAGCGTTGACAGGGTCTATGGCTACACCTTC. Amino acids: CSVDRVYGYTF.

This clone was counted a few times. The chain recombines TRBV6-1 with TRBJ2-7; 9 bases are shared with TRBD1. The CDR3 runs to 15 residues. V lost 2 bases, J lost 7 bases, and 9 bases stayed unmatched. CDR1 and CDR2 (germline): MNHNS, SASEGT. Here the CDR3 reads CASSEWTGVRSEQYF. DNA for the CDR3: TGTGCCAGCAGTGAATGGACAGGGGTCCGCTCGGAGCAGTACTTC.

This sequence joins TRBV5-6 and TRBJ2-7, with 11 bases identical to TRBD1. J gave up 5 bases and V 2 bases, and 6 bases lay outside the gene matches. The germline V gene encodes CDR1 SGHDT and CDR2 YYEEEE. This CDR3 comprises 15 residues. In nucleotides, the CDR3 is TGTGCCAGCAGCTTCTGGACAGGGGGCCGACACGAGCAGTACTTC. Its protein is CASSFWTGGRHEQYF.

The sample holds many counts of this clone. This rearrangement joins TRBV2 to TRBJ2-7; possibly TRBD1 for D (5 bases). The CDR3 runs 15 residues. Trimming took 1 base from V and 0 from J, leaving 10 bases between them. In germline, CDR1 is SNHLY, CDR2 FYNNEI. The CDR3 coding sequence is TGTGCCAGCAGTGAAGTGGGGCTTCCCTCCTACGAGCAGTACTTC. It specifies CASSEVGLPSYEQYF.

The V call is TRBV7-2, the J call TRBJ1-2, with unresolved D. V was cut by 6 bases and J by 8 bases, with 13 bases left in between. CDR1 SGHTA and CDR2 FQGNSA come from the germline V gene. The CDR3 has 12 amino acids. The CDR3 sequence: CASSPSRVGYTF. The CDR3 coding sequence is TGTGCCAGCAGTCCATCGCGGGTCGGCTACACCTTC.

This clone was seen more than once but under ten times. This sequence joins TRBV5-1 and TRBJ2-6; tentative D call: TRBD1 (5 bases). Germline V lookup: CDR1 SGHRS, CDR2 YFSETQ. This CDR3 region has 16 residues. V lost 4 bases, J lost 2 bases, and 13 bases lay in between. CDR3 loop: CASSTQGLAGANVLTF. The CDR3 DNA sequence: TGCGCCAGCAGCACTCAGGGTCTGGCTGGGGCCAACGTCCTGACTTTC.

The chain has TRBV7-2 and TRBJ2-2; TRBD2 matches at 9 bases. Germline loops: CDR1 SGHTA, CDR2 FQGNSA. V lost 5 bases to trimming and J lost 7 bases; unmatched junction nucleotides: 8. This CDR3 spans 15 amino acids. The CDR3 DNA sequence: TGTGCCAGCAGCCGAATAGCGGGAGCGGTCGGGGAGCTGTTTTTT. Encoded protein: CASSRIAGAVGELFF.

This chain links TRBV5-4 with TRBJ2-5; no definite D call. Trimming pared 6 bases from V and 1 base from J, leaving 7 bases between. The V gene's germline CDR1 is SGHNT and CDR2 YYREEE (reference sequence). This CDR3 contains 12 residues. CDR3 protein: CASNPPQETQYF. The CDR3 nucleotides read TGTGCCAGCAACCCCCCCCAAGAGACCCAGTACTTC. Based on the CDR3 plus reference TRBV5-4 and TRBJ2-5, the full variable domain is ETGVTQSPTHLIKTRGQQVTLRCSSQSGHNTVSWYQQALGQGPQFIFQYYREEENGRGNFPPRFSGLQFPNYSSELNVNALELDDSALYLCASNPPQETQYFGPGTRLLVL.

The J gene is TRBJ2-4, the V gene TRBV5-5, with D perhaps being TRBD1 or TRBD2 (6 bases each). Per germline, CDR1 SGHKS and CDR2 YYEKEE (reference sequence). The CDR3 is made up of 17 amino acids. Trimming left V 1 base short and J 1 base short, with 15 bases between. The CDR3 loop reads CASSLPLLGGAKNIQYF. In nucleotides, the CDR3 is TGTGCCAGCAGCTTGCCCTTATTAGGGGGGGCCAAAAACATTCAGTACTTC.

The chain has TRBV6-5 and TRBJ2-5, with TRBD2 as a possible D gene (5 bases). The CDR3 sequence is 12 residues long. Germline CDR1 is MNHEY and CDR2 is SVGAGI. The V end was cut by 7 bases, the J end by 2 bases, with 8 bases between. DNA for the CDR3: TGTGCCAGCATCCGGGATCAAGAGACCCAGTACTTC. Residues: CASIRDQETQYF.

This chain joins TRBV5-6 and TRBJ1-2; the D is unclear. CDR3 length equals 13 residues. CDR1 is SGHDT, CDR2 YYEEEE, per germline. The V and J ends lost 0 bases and 2 bases respectively, with 5 bases between them. The CDR3, as DNA: TGTGCCAGCAGCTTGGAACAGAACTATGGCTACACCTTC. Translated, it gives CASSLEQNYGYTF.

The chain carries TRBV5-5 and TRBJ1-1; D is unclear. The V end was cut by 0 bases, the J end by 2 bases, with 8 bases between. The CDR3 has 14 amino acids. The germline V gene has CDR1 SGHKS and CDR2 YYEKEE (reference sequence). This chain's CDR3 is CASSLANTNTEAFF. As DNA, the CDR3 is TGTGCCAGCAGCTTGGCGAACACCAACACTGAAGCTTTCTTT.

This clone has only a few counts. The chain joins TRBV10-3 to TRBJ2-6, with D uncertain. This CDR3 comprises 14 residues. The V gene's germline CDR1 is ENHRY and CDR2 SYGVKD. Trimming took off 4 bases at V and 2 bases at J, with 6 bases between the two ends. The CDR3 DNA reads as TGTGCCATCAGTGGGAGTGCTGGGGCCAACGTCCTGACTTTC. Its protein is CAISGSAGANVLTF.

V usage is TRBV25-1 and J usage is TRBJ1-3; no clear D gene. CDR1 is MGHDK, CDR2 SYGVNS, per germline. Trimming stripped 4 bases from V and 8 bases from J, with 6 bases between. This CDR3 is 11 amino acids long. The CDR3 spells CASSGLYTIYF. CDR3 in DNA: TGTGCCAGCAGTGGGCTCTACACCATATATTTT.

This clone has more than one count but fewer than ten. The V call is TRBV7-9, the J call TRBJ2-7, with D possibly matching TRBD1 (6 bases). Looked up from germline, CDR1 is SEHNR and CDR2 is FQNEAQ (reference sequence). With 6 bases removed from V and 3 bases from J, the gap between germline ends came to 18 bases. The CDR3 contains 15 residues. CDR3 region: CASSPFTGHGYEQYF. In DNA, the CDR3 is TGTGCCAGCAGTCCATTTACGGGACACGGCTACGAGCAGTACTTC.

This chain joins TRBV6-5 and TRBJ1-4; D ambiguous. V gave up 5 bases and J gave up 8 bases, with 12 bases separating them. This CDR3 has 13 amino acids. In germline, CDR1 is MNHEY, CDR2 SVGAGI. CDR3: CASSARVLEKLFF. Here the CDR3 DNA reads TGTGCCAGCAGTGCCCGGGTTCTCGAAAAACTGTTTTTT.

The chain has TRBV21-1 and TRBJ1-2; TRBD1, the table's D call, was not compared with the DNA. TRBV21-1 is given as a pseudogene. The CDR3 sequence is 17 residues long. The CDR3: CASSKRGGPGQGYGYTF. In DNA form, the CDR3 reads TGTGCCAGCAGCAAAAGGGGAGGCCCGGGACAGGGATATGGCTACACCTTC.

This clone was picked up many times. The rearrangement uses TRBV6-1 and TRBJ2-7, with D hard to call. CDR1 MNHNS and CDR2 SASEGT come from the germline V gene. Between the trimmed V and J ends, which lost 0 bases and 4 bases, there was a span of 7 bases. The CDR3 extends over 13 amino acids. CDR3 residues: CASSEASRYEQYF. CDR3 DNA sequence: TGTGCCAGCAGTGAAGCTTCGAGGTACGAGCAGTACTTC.

CDR3 region: CASSLGTGVSTDTQYF. CDR3 DNA sequence: TGCGCCAGCAGCTTGGGAACCGGCGTTAGCACAGATACGCAGTATTTT. The chain is built from TRBV5-1 and TRBJ2-3; D gene uncertain. CDR1 and CDR2 (germline): SGHRS, YFSETQ. There are 16 residues in the CDR3. V was clipped by 0 bases and J by 0 bases, with 11 bases between them.

The CDR3 region is CASSLYETQYF. The CDR3 nucleotides read TGTGCCAGCAGCTTATACGAGACCCAGTACTTC. The V call is TRBV7-8, the J call TRBJ2-5; D remains unclear. V lost 2 bases and J 5 bases, leaving 3 bases between the germline ends. The CDR3 sequence is 11 residues long. Germline assignment: CDR1 SGHVS and CDR2 FQNEAQ.

This clone was observed a single time. For the CDR3, the DNA is TGTGCCAGCAGTTACCAGGGGTCCTATGGCTACACCTTC. This sequence encodes CASSYQGSYGYTF. The chain has TRBV6-6 and TRBJ1-2, with D maybe TRBD1 (6 bases). This CDR3 is 13 amino acids long. Germline CDR1 MNHNY, CDR2 SVGAGI (reference sequence). V lost 2 bases, J lost 4 bases, and 8 bases lay in between.

By share, this clone ranks as medium-sized. The CDR3 nucleotides are TGTGCCAGCAGTGGACTAGCGGGACTCTACGAGCAGTACTTC. Translating gives CASSGLAGLYEQYF. This chain links TRBV2 with TRBJ2-7; 11 bases match TRBD2. J lost 3 bases, V lost 4 bases, and 2 bases had no gene match. From germline, CDR1 is SNHLY and CDR2 FYNNEI. This CDR3 contains 14 residues.

This clone was recorded a few times. The chain uses TRBV2 and TRBJ2-4, with 8 nucleotides matching TRBD1. With 5 bases clipped from V and 0 bases from J, the junction kept 9 bases outside the gene matches. The CDR3 extends over 17 amino acids. Germline V gene data show CDR1 as SNHLY and CDR2 as FYNNEI. CDR3 loop: CASSYQGQGIAKNIQYF. The DNA for the CDR3 is TGTGCCAGCAGTTACCAAGGACAGGGAATAGCCAAAAACATTCAGTACTTC.

Details on this clone: Compared with germline, one end of the junction differs, possibly owing to a read error. The CDR3 bases are TGTGCCCGCAGTTACGGGAGGGGGGGGGCCGGCTACGAGCAGTACTTC. Protein: CARSYGRGGAGYEQYF. This rearrangement joins TRBV6-6 to TRBJ2-7; TRBD2 aligns across 8 bases. Germline assignment: CDR1 MNHNY and CDR2 SVGAGI (reference sequence). CDR3 length equals 16 residues.

V is TRBV5-5 and J is TRBJ2-3; TRBD2 might be the D (5 bases). CDR3 length: 15 residues. V was trimmed by 0 bases and J by 0 bases, leaving 8 bases between them. Germline CDR1 and CDR2: SGHKS and YYEKEE (reference sequence). CDR3 loop: CASSLAGRSTDTQYF. Written as DNA, the CDR3 is TGTGCCAGCAGCTTGGCGGGGAGAAGCACAGATACGCAGTATTTT.

This clone was counted at least ten times. CDR3 residues: CASSPTPGQGSYEQYF. The CDR3 DNA reads TGTGCCAGCAGCCCCACTCCGGGACAGGGATCCTACGAGCAGTACTTC. This rearrangement joins TRBV4-2 to TRBJ2-7; 9 nucleotides align to TRBD1. J lost 1 base, V lost 4 bases, and 8 bases had no gene match. CDR3 length: 16 amino acids. Germline lookup yields CDR1 LGHNA and CDR2 YNFKEQ.

This clone was observed a few times. The rearrangement links TRBV7-6 to TRBJ2-3; D is possibly TRBD2 (6 bases). The CDR3 has 16 residues. V was clipped by 0 bases and J by 1 base, with 11 bases between them. From germline, CDR1 is SGHVS and CDR2 FNYEAQ. In nucleotides, the CDR3 is TGTGCCAGCAGCTTAGCGTCCGGGGGAGGCACAGATACGCAGTATTTT. Translation: CASSLASGGGTDTQYF. The variable domain in full, with the rest retrieved from reference TRBV7-6 and TRBJ2-3, is GAGVSQSPRYKVTKRGQDVALRCDPISGHVSLYWYRQALGQGPEFLTYFNYEAQQDKSGLPNDRFSAERPEGSISTLTIQRTEQRDSAMYRCASSLASGGGTDTQYFGPGTRLTVL.

J is TRBJ2-1 and V is TRBV6-6; the match to TRBD1 covers 8 bases. CDR3 length: 15 residues. The V gene end was trimmed by 6 bases and the J gene end by 3 bases; junction bases not matched to a gene: 7. Per germline, CDR1 MNHNY and CDR2 SVGAGI (reference sequence). CDR3 loop: CASRTGTGHYNEQFF. The CDR3 nucleotides read TGTGCCAGCAGAACCGGGACAGGCCACTACAATGAGCAGTTCTTC.

The chain carries TRBV2 and TRBJ2-7, with TRBD2 matching over 11 bases. This CDR3 is 15 amino acids long. V lost 7 bases and J lost 3; bases outside the gene matches: 8. The germline V gene has CDR1 SNHLY and CDR2 FYNNEI. In nucleotides, the CDR3 is TGTGCCAGCACCGCCGGGACTAGCGGAGTCTACGAGCAGTACTTC. This sequence encodes CASTAGTSGVYEQYF.

This clone was recorded a few times. This sequence joins TRBV9 and TRBJ2-5; TRBD2 aligns across 11 bases. Looked up from germline, CDR1 is SGDLS and CDR2 is YYNGEE. Losses at the gene ends were 3 bases for V and 2 bases for J; bases not matched to a gene: 9. There are 17 residues in the CDR3. CDR3 DNA sequence: TGTGCCAGCAGCGCAAGGAGGGGACTAGCGGTACAAGAGACCCAGTACTTC. This translates into CASSARRGLAVQETQYF.